A selection of T cell receptor beta chains follows, all from one sample in a study of CD4 T cells in relation to SARS-CoV-2 and coronaviruses. Profiled with immunoSEQ multiplex PCR; TCRdb holds only in-frame clones, not every one. The sample holds some 20,000 clones, about 70% seen once. These receptors' antigens are unknown. Sequenced: CD4+ T cells from PBMCs, cultured in vitro. The receptors shown here come from a human donor in good health. Both conserved end residues are trimmed from each CDR3.

j_gene | v_gene | CDR3aa
TRBJ2-1 | TRBV19 | ATQTSENYIYNEQF
TRBJ1-3 | TRBV9 | ASSVGQGSGNTIY
TRBJ2-3 | TRBV10-3 | AINAGAGDTQY
TRBJ2-7 | TRBV6-1 | ASSDGRGLGEQY
TRBJ1-6 | TRBV30 | AWSRTGGVSPLH
TRBJ1-1 | TRBV20-1 | SAEGFTEAF
TRBJ1-5 | TRBV24-1 | ATSDFSNQPQH
TRBJ2-3 | TRBV18 | ASSPAGSTGTSGPSTDTQY
TRBJ1-4 | TRBV30 | AWSLPGTGGEKLF
TRBJ1-2 | TRBV2 | ASIAEWTSRTHGYT
TRBJ1-4 | TRBV7-8 | ASSFRGTGNWYKLF
TRBJ1-1 | TRBV6-5 | ASSIENLEAF
TRBJ1-3 | TRBV5-1 | ASSLGGAGNSGNTIY
TRBJ1-1 | TRBV19 | ASSTSPGLNTEAF
TRBJ2-3 | TRBV10-2 | ASRPDPPSTDTQY
TRBJ2-2 | TRBV10-3 | AIRPDLNTGELF
TRBJ1-6 | TRBV6-6 | ASSSQGSNSPLH
TRBJ2-3 | TRBV11-3 | ASSPGLADHTDTQY
TRBJ1-1 | TRBV24-1 | ATRLGSDTEAF
TRBJ1-2 | TRBV2 | ASIPEGYGYT
TRBJ2-7 | TRBV19 | ASSILAVPTYEQY
TRBJ2-1 | TRBV6-5 | ASSYSSPNEQF
TRBJ2-7 | TRBV4-1 | ASREADLVVHEQY
TRBJ2-7 | TRBV7-6 | ASSLTAYNRGEQY
TRBJ2-7 | TRBV28 | ASSLVSSGPILSYEQY
TRBJ1-3 | TRBV4-2 | ASSLERGASGNTIY
TRBJ1-1 | TRBV19 | ASSIGGSVTEAF
TRBJ1-1 | TRBV5-1 | ASSKDWGDTEAF
TRBJ2-5 | TRBV7-9 | ASSLSSGPQETQY
TRBJ2-3 | TRBV10-1 | ASSEGQGRPDTQY
TRBJ2-7 | TRBV28 | ASSPQFGEQY
TRBJ2-1 | TRBV10-3 | AISEATLSGEF
TRBJ2-5 | TRBV11-2 | ASTSSRETQY
TRBJ2-7 | TRBV6-5 | ASSPGQNYYEQY
TRBJ2-2 | TRBV28 | ASTQSPGGSDTGELF
TRBJ1-5 | TRBV7-2 | ASSLQGRMGQPQH
TRBJ2-3 | TRBV5-8 | ASRGQYGTQY
TRBJ1-1 | TRBV15 | ATSSGTEYTEAF
TRBJ1-6 | TRBV5-4 | ASSLDSSPLH
TRBJ1-3 | TRBV5-1 | ASSRTPTGSGNTIY
TRBJ2-7 | TRBV12-5 | ASGLAYSGSLRYEQY
TRBJ2-1 | TRBV24-1 | ATSGPQGVGYNEQF
TRBJ1-6 | TRBV6-5 | ASSYSNNSPLH
TRBJ1-2 | TRBV19 | ASSIVGTGVGYGYT
TRBJ2-7 | TRBV7-9 | ASSPVATTTYEQY
TRBJ2-2 | TRBV5-1 | ASSLRTANTGELF
TRBJ1-4 | TRBV3-1/TRBV3-2 | ASSEQGAGEKLF
TRBJ1-1 | TRBV6-6 | ASSYNRAPDEAF